This T cell receptor beta chain was recovered during a study of siplizumab effects on memory and regulatory T cells. Study-wide findings and caveats: The apparent diversity of naive T cells exceeded that of memory cells, and naive T cells seemed to make a major contribution to the alloresponse. The authors mapped only a minor fraction of alloreactive clones to unstimulated subsets.

Details on this clone: The antigen remains undetermined.

The CDR3 spans 16 residues. CDR1 and CDR2 from the germline V gene are SGHDT and YYEEEE. V lost 0 bases and J lost 9; bases outside the gene matches: 12. Assays captured roughly 9.3 x 10^4 TCR templates per sample. Libraries were prepared by immunoSEQ multiplex PCR; TCRdb keeps only in-frame clonotypes and omits some of them. The sample yields approximately 100,000 clones, around 90% seen once. Sequencing was done on a sample of non-Treg CD4+ T cells sorted from blood. The TCR comes from a human donor in good health. The chain combines TRBV5-6 with TRBJ2-7; 10 bases line up with TRBD1. The CDR3 DNA follows: TGTGCCAGCAGCTTGGCGCCGACAGGGGGCGGCGGCATGCAGTACTTC. Protein: CASSLAPTGGGGMQYF.